In this sample, the clone carrying this TCR beta chain turned up a few times. The antigen is undetermined. Looked up from germline, CDR1 is DFQATT and CDR2 is SNEGSKA (reference sequence). The CDR3 is 14 residues long. V lost 2 bases and J lost 2, with 11 bases in between. Primed by a sample-barcoded 5' primer and a J-beta primer mix, a second PCR proceeded for roughly 6 to 12 cycles. Unique molecular identifiers of 12 random nucleotides labeled each cDNA. TCRdb re-analysed the 5' RACE reads in MiXCR, keeping a single row per CDR3 protein. The repertoire consists of around 1,800,000 distinct CDR3 sequences, with more than 35% occurring once and the leading ten covering about 21%. Every sample had a minimum of 6 million PBMCs isolated. This sample was taken from a study of blood T cells in healthy people across ages. Notes on the study in general: Getting older went along with TCR beta diversity per million T cells dropping roughly linearly. TCR beta diversity tracked closely with naive T cell percentage.

The clonotype was recovered from a human donor in good health. The sequencing sample was made of blood. J is TRBJ2-3 and V is TRBV20-1; D uncertain. The CDR3 nucleotides read TGCAGTGCTAGACCGAGCGACTTCACAGATACGCAGTATTTT. Translating it yields CSARPSDFTDTQYF.